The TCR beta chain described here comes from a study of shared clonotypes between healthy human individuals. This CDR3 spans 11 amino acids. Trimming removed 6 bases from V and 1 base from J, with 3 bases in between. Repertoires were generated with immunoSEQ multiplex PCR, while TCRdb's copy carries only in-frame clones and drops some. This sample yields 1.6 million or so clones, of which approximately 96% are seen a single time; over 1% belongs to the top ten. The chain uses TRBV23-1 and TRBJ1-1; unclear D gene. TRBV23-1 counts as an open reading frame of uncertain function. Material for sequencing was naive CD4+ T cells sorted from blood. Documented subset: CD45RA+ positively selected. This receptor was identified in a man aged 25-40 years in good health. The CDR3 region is CASRGNTEAFF. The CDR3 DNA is TGCGCCAGCAGGGGGAACACTGAAGCTTTCTTT.